The text below deals with one T cell receptor beta chain. The data are from a study of cytomegalovirus exposure and HLA in healthy donors. This PCR relied on a set of 60 Vbeta primers and 13 Jbeta primers. Sequencing was performed with immunoSEQ multiplex PCR; in TCRdb, only in-frame clones are kept and a portion is missing. This sample has 150,000 to 200,000 clones; 80% to 85% occur once, and the top ten carry roughly 2%. The CDR3 totals 14 residues. V trimming: 4 bases; J trimming: 4 bases; junction bases outside the gene matches: 6. Looked up from germline, CDR1 is SGHRS and CDR2 is YFSETQ. This TCR was recovered from a human donor in good health. Sequenced material: PBMCs. This chain uses TRBV5-1 with TRBJ2-5; 8 bases are shared with TRBD1. This CDR3 reads CASSAGGATETQYF. The CDR3 nucleotides are TGCGCCAGCAGCGCAGGGGGCGCGACAGAGACCCAGTACTTC. The whole variable domain, filled in from reference TRBV5-1 and TRBJ2-5, reads KAGVTQTPRYLIKTRGQQVTLSCSPISGHRSVSWYQQTPGQGLQFLFEYFSETQRNKGNFPGRFSGRQFSNSRSEMNVSTLELGDSALYLCASSAGGATETQYFGPGTRLLVL.